The clone carrying this T cell receptor beta chain was seen only once. Its antigen is undetermined. Germline V gene data show CDR1 as SGHTA and CDR2 as FQGNSA. The CDR3 length is 12 residues. J gave up 11 bases and V 5 bases, and 7 bases lay outside the gene matches. Time point given: peripheral blood 6 weeks after treatment start. Spike-ins of synthetic TCR analog templates went into each PCR. Measured with immunoSEQ multiplex PCR; TCRdb has only the in-frame clones, and not every one. The data show about 91,000 clones, with over 80% seen just once and 8.4% held by the top ten. The record originates from a study of PD-L1 blockade in urothelial cancer. About the study: Most of the roughly 29 patients were men whose urothelial cancer was bladder-origin. Enrolled patients had been treated previously with 0 to 3 chemotherapy regimens.

Notes on the study in general: The study found that durable-benefit patients expanded tumor-associated blood clones more at 3 weeks.

Sample: PBMCs, taken around atezolizumab (anti-PD-L1) treatment. The receptor comes from a man aged 65 to 79 with urothelial cancer. The V and J genes are TRBV7-2 and TRBJ2-3, with 7 bases identical to TRBD2. The CDR3 DNA is TGTGCCAGCAGCCCACGACTAGCCGGGCAGTATTTT. Translating gives CASSPRLAGQYF.